This T cell receptor (beta chain) is drawn from a study of PD-L1 blockade in urothelial cancer. Study context: Blood was tested 3 weeks (second dose) and 6 weeks into treatment.

Time point in this sample: pretreatment peripheral blood. The length of the CDR3 is 14 residues. The trim removed 6 bases at V and 7 bases at J, leaving 7 bases unmatched. Per the germline V gene, CDR1 is MDHEN and CDR2 is SYDVKM. Clones were read by immunoSEQ multiplex PCR, and TCRdb kept only the in-frame ones, dropping some. The top ten clones hold under 15% of a sample with fewer than 65,000 clones, roughly nine tenths of them seen once. The clonotype comes from an older woman with urothelial cancer. The sequences come from PBMCs, collected around atezolizumab (anti-PD-L1) treatment. The rearrangement joins TRBV28 to TRBJ2-1, with TRBD2 matching over 9 bases. CDR3 sequence: CASSPTSGDNEQFF. The CDR3 nucleotides read TGTGCCAGCAGCCCGACTAGCGGTGATAATGAGCAGTTCTTC.